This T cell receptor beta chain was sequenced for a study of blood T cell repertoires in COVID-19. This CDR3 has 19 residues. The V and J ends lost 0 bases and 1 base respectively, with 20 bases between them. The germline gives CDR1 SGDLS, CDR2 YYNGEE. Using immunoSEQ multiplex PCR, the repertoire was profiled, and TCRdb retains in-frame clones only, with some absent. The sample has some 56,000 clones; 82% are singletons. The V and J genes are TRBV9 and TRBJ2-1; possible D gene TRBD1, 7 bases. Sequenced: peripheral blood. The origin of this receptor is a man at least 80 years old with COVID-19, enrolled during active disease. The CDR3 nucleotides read TGTGCCAGCAGCGTAGTCGGAGGGGGCTACGGTGGATCCTACAATGAGCAGTTCTTC. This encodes CASSVVGGGYGGSYNEQFF.